The 10 T cell receptor beta chains given below trace back to one sample, sequenced in a study of T-cell reconstitution after alpha-beta-depleted transplantation in children. Study results and caveats: T-cell counts and diversity were attributed mostly to newly produced T cells one year after transplant.

No antigen has been assigned to these receptors. Preparation of the TCRbeta library was carried out with unique molecular identifiers. MiXCR, applied by TCRdb to the PCR reads, yields one record per CDR3 protein. The sample lists 330,000 or so distinct CDR3 sequences, roughly 7.8% seen once, with 9.1% in the top ten. This material consisted of peripheral blood, taken 360 days after TCRalphabeta/CD19-depleted stem cell transplant. The receptors were sampled from a female patient aged 2-15 years who had a stem cell transplant for Fanconi anemia, so the T cells may come from the graft donor.

The chain uses TRBV3-1 and TRBJ2-7; 15 bases map to TRBD2. The CDR3 contains 19 residues. With 0 bases clipped from V and 4 bases from J, the junction kept 10 bases outside the gene matches. The germline V gene encodes CDR1 LGHDT and CDR2 YNNKEL (reference sequence). CDR3: CASSQELGLAGGGSYEQYF. CDR3 bases: TGTGCCAGCAGCCAAGAACTGGGACTAGCGGGAGGAGGGAGTTACGAGCAGTACTTC.

This clonotype was observed a few times. The chain has TRBV24-1 and TRBJ2-1; 9 bases agree with TRBD2. Germline CDR1 reads KGHDR; CDR2 reads SFDVKD. J lost 5 bases, V lost 2 bases, and 6 bases had no gene match. This CDR3 has 16 amino acids. The CDR3 is CATSDSWTSADNEQFF. The CDR3 coding sequence is TGTGCCACCAGTGATTCCTGGACTAGCGCTGACAATGAGCAGTTCTTC.

The chain uses TRBV28 and TRBJ2-3; 8 nucleotides agree with TRBD2. The CDR3 contains 13 residues. CDR1 is MDHEN, CDR2 SYDVKM, per germline. The J segment lost 2 bases and the V segment lost 8 bases, leaving 3 bases of the junction unmatched. The CDR3 protein is CASELAVTDTQYF. CDR3 coding DNA: TGTGCCAGCGAACTAGCGGTCACAGATACGCAGTATTTT.

This clonotype was observed at least ten times. The J gene is TRBJ1-5, the V gene TRBV5-1, with a weak D call TRBD1 (5 bases). CDR3 length: 16 amino acids. CDR1 is SGHRS and CDR2 is YFSETQ in the germline V gene. Trimming pared 5 bases from V and 5 bases from J, leaving 20 bases between. The CDR3, as DNA: TGCGCCAGCAGTATTGATGGGGGAGGGTGGCATCAGCCCCAGCATTTT. Translated, it gives CASSIDGGGWHQPQHF.

This clonotype came up a few times. The V call is TRBV7-3, the J call TRBJ2-6; D gene uncertain. This CDR3 has 17 residues. V was trimmed by 0 bases and J by 0 bases, leaving 9 bases between them. CDR1 and CDR2 (germline): SGHTA, FQGTGA. This CDR3 is CASSLTSERSGANVLTF. The CDR3 nucleotides are TGTGCCAGCAGCTTAACGTCGGAGCGCTCTGGGGCCAACGTCCTGACTTTC. Drawing the rest from reference TRBV7-3 and TRBJ2-6, the complete variable domain is GAGVSQTPSNKVTEKGKYVELRCDPISGHTALYWYRQSLGQGPEFLIYFQGTGAADDSGLPNDRFFAVRPEGSVSTLKIQRTERGDSAVYLCASSLTSERSGANVLTFGAGSRLTVL.

The table lists this clonotype with many counts. V is TRBV13 and J is TRBJ2-2; TRBD1 agrees at 9 bases. After removal of 5 bases from V and 0 bases from J, the junction contained 4 bases not matched to a gene. CDR1 and CDR2 (germline): PRHDT, FYEKMQ (reference sequence). This CDR3 is 16 amino acids long. The chain's CDR3 is CASSGTGLANTGELFF. The CDR3 DNA reads as TGTGCCAGCAGCGGGACAGGGCTCGCGAACACCGGGGAGCTGTTTTTT.

The table lists this clonotype with many counts. The gene calls are TRBV6-5 and TRBJ2-1; unclear D gene. V was shortened by 2 bases and J by 1 base, with 12 bases between the two germline ends. The germline V gene encodes CDR1 MNHEY and CDR2 SVGAGI. The CDR3 loop spans 16 amino acids. CDR3 protein: CASSYLYADSYNEQFF. For the CDR3, the DNA is TGTGCCAGCAGTTACCTCTATGCTGATTCCTACAATGAGCAGTTCTTC.

This sequence joins TRBV10-2 and TRBJ2-7, with D perhaps matching TRBD2 (7 bases). The CDR3 spans 12 residues. Trimming took 10 bases from V and 1 from J, leaving 11 bases between them. Germline V gives CDR1 WSHSY, CDR2 SAAADI. The CDR3 loop reads CATGGPSYEQYV. The CDR3 DNA reads TGCGCCACGGGGGGCCCTTCCTACGAGCAGTACGTC.

This clonotype was counted a few times. The rearrangement links TRBV5-6 to TRBJ1-2, with TRBD1 matching 7 bases. Germline lookup yields CDR1 SGHDT and CDR2 YYEEEE. This CDR3 contains 17 residues. The junction had 13 bases not matched to a gene; V was cut back by 0 bases and J by 5 bases. CDR3 nucleotide sequence: TGTGCCAGCAGCTTGGCGAACGTACCTCGGGACAGTTATGGCTACACCTTC. Translating it yields CASSLANVPRDSYGYTF.

The genes are TRBV12-3 or TRBV12-4 and TRBJ2-7, with a tentative D call TRBD1 (7 bases). CDR3 length equals 14 residues. Trimming shortened V by 3 bases and J by 4 bases, and 13 bases separated the two germline ends. The CDR3 protein is CASSFGQGGYEQYF. The CDR3 nucleotides are TGTGCCAGCAGTTTCGGTCAGGGGGGTTACGAGCAGTACTTC.